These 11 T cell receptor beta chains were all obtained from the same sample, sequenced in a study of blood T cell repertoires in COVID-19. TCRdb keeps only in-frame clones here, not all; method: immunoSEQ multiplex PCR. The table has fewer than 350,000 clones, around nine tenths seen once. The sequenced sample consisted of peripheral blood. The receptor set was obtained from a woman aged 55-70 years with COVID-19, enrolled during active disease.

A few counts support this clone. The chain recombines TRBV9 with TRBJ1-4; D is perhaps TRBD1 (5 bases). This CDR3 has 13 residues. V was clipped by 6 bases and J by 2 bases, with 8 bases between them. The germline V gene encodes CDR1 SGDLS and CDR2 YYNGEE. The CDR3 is CASNRGTNEKLFF. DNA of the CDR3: TGTGCCAGCAACCGGGGGACTAATGAAAAACTGTTTTTT.

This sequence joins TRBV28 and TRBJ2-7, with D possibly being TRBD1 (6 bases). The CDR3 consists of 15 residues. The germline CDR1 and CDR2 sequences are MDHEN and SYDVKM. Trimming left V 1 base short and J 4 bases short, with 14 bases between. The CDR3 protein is CASSLYRALVYEQYF. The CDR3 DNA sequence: TGTGCCAGCAGTTTATACAGGGCCTTAGTTTACGAGCAGTACTTC.

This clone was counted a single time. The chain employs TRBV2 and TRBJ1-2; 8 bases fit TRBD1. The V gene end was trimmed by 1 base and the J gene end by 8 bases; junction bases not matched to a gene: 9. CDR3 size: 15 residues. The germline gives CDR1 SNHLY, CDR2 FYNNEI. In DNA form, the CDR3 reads TGTGCCAGCAGTGAAGGGGGACAGGCCCGAGGGGGCTACACCTTC. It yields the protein CASSEGGQARGGYTF.

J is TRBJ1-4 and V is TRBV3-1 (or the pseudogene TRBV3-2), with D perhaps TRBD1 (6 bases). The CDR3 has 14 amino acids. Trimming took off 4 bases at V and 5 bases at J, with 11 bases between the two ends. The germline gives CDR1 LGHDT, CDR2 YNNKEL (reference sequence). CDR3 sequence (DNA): TGTGCCAGCAGCCGCCGGACAGAGAATGAAAAACTGTTTTTT. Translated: CASSRRTENEKLFF.

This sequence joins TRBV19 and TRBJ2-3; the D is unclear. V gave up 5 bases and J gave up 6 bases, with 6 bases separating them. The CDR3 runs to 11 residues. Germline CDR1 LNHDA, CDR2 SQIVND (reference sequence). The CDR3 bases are TGTGCCAGTAGTCGTCTGGATACGCAGTATTTT. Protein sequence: CASSRLDTQYF.

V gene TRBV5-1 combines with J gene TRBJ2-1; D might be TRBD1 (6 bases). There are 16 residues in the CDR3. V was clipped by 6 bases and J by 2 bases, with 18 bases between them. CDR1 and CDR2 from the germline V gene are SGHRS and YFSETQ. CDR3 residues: CASTLSGTLAYNEQFF. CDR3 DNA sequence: TGCGCCAGCACCCTTTCCGGGACACTCGCCTACAATGAGCAGTTCTTC.

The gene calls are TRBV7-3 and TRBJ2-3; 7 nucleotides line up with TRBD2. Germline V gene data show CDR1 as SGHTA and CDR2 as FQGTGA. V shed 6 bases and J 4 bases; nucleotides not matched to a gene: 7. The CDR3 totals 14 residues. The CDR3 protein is CASSRSGVADTQYF. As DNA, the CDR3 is TGTGCCAGCAGTCGAAGCGGGGTGGCAGATACGCAGTATTTT.

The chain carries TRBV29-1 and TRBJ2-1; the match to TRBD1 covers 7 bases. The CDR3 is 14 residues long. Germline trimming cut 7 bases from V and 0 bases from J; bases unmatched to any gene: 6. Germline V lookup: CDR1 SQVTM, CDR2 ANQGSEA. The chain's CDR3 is CSGYRDSSYNEQFF. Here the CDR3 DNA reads TGCAGCGGATACCGGGACAGCTCCTACAATGAGCAGTTCTTC.

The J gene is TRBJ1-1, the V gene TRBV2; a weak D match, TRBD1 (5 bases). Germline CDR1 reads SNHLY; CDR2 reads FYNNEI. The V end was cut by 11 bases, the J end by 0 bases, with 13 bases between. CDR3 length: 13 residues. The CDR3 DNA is TGTGCCGGAGGGACGGCTATGAACACTGAAGCTTTCTTT. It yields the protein CAGGTAMNTEAFF.

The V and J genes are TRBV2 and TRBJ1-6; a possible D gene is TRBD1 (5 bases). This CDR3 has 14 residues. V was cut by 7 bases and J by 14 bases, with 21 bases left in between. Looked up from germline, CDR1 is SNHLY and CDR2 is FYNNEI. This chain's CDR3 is CASTRSGTSGTLHF. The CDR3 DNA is TGTGCCAGCACCCGATCCGGGACTTCGGGGACCCTCCACTTT.

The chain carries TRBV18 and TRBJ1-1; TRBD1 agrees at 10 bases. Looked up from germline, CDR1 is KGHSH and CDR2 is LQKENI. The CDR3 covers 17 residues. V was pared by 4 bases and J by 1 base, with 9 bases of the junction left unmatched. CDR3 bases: TGTGCCAGCTCACTCCTCCGGGACAGGGGTTCGAACACTGAAGCTTTCTTT. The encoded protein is CASSLLRDRGSNTEAFF.